The next 16 T cell receptor beta chains were all read from a single sample in a study of shared clonotypes between healthy human individuals. TCRdb's copy holds only in-frame clones and misses some; the assay was immunoSEQ multiplex PCR. The sample contains millions of clones, around 90% of which appear only once. Material for sequencing was naive CD4+ T cells sorted from blood. As to subset: CD45RA+ positively selected. These TCRs come from a man aged 18 to 30 in good health.

The gene calls are TRBV7-2 and TRBJ1-1, with D possibly being TRBD1 (6 bases). The CDR3 loop spans 15 amino acids. Trimming took off 5 bases at V and 2 bases at J, with 15 bases between the two ends. Germline V gene data show CDR1 as SGHTA and CDR2 as FQGNSA. The CDR3 bases are TGTGCCAGCAGCCGCCCGACAGGCGGCAACACTGAAGCTTTCTTT. It codes for CASSRPTGGNTEAFF. The full variable domain, completed using reference TRBV7-2 and TRBJ1-1, is GAGVSQSPSNKVTEKGKDVELRCDPISGHTALYWYRQSLGQGLEFLIYFQGNSAPDKSGLPSDRFSAERTGGSVSTLTIQRTQQEDSAVYLCASSRPTGGNTEAFFGQGTRLTVV.

The CDR3, as DNA: TGCGCCAGCAGCCAAGTCGTGGGCCACATGAACACTGAAGCTTTCTTT. As protein: CASSQVVGHMNTEAFF. The chain carries TRBV4-3 and TRBJ1-1; D gene unclear. Germline CDR1 LGHNA, CDR2 YSLEER. The CDR3 totals 16 residues. With 1 base removed from V and 0 bases from J, the gap between germline ends came to 12 bases.

This chain joins TRBV29-1 and TRBJ2-3; D is possibly TRBD1 or TRBD2 (5 bases each). Germline V gene data show CDR1 as SQVTM and CDR2 as ANQGSEA. The CDR3 runs to 14 residues. V dropped 4 bases and J dropped 4 bases, with 15 bases sitting between them. The CDR3 is CSVVPGTVADTQYF. The CDR3 DNA follows: TGCAGCGTTGTCCCAGGGACCGTTGCAGATACGCAGTATTTT.

A remark on this clone: Given the absence of the conserved phenylalanine or tryptophan at the CDR3 end, a read error is likely. It is unclear where the CDR3 begins or ends on the DNA, so no DNA is shown, and the CDR3 is as TCRdb lists it. V is TRBV5-6 and J is TRBJ2-3; the table's D call, TRBD2, was not checked against the DNA. CDR1 SGHDT and CDR2 YYEEEE come from the germline V gene. Inclusive of both ends, the CDR3 amounts to 15 amino acids. CDR3 loop: CASSSPRTSGPTSGL.

The chain links TRBV19 to TRBJ1-5; no definite D call. V was shortened by 4 bases and J by 9 bases, with 22 bases between the two germline ends. CDR1 is LNHDA, CDR2 SQIVND, per germline (reference sequence). The CDR3 length is 16 residues. The CDR3 here is CASSTLTGGSSSPQHF. The CDR3 DNA reads as TGTGCCAGTAGTACACTCACCGGCGGGTCCAGTTCGCCCCAGCATTTT. Combining the CDR3 with reference TRBV19 and TRBJ1-5 gives the whole variable domain DGGITQSPKYLFRKEGQNVTLSCEQNLNHDAMYWYRQDPGQGLRLIYYSQIVNDFQKGDIAEGYSVSREKKESFPLTVTSAQKNPTAFYLCASSTLTGGSSSPQHFGDGTRLSIL.

This clone occurred once. The chain links TRBV5-6 to TRBJ2-3; D gene ambiguous. Trimming pared 1 base from V and 1 base from J, leaving 7 bases between. CDR1 is SGHDT, CDR2 YYEEEE, per germline. The CDR3 loop spans 14 amino acids. As DNA, the CDR3 is TGTGCCAGCAGCTTGACAGCCCGCACAGATACGCAGTATTTT. Translating gives CASSLTARTDTQYF.

CDR3 amino acids: CASSVGGPPYNEQFF. The CDR3 DNA follows: TGTGCCAGCAGCGTGGGGGGACCCCCCTACAATGAGCAGTTCTTC. The chain links TRBV9 to TRBJ2-1; TRBD2 is a possible D gene (6 bases). V dropped 2 bases and J dropped 2 bases, with 11 bases sitting between them. Germline lookup yields CDR1 SGDLS and CDR2 YYNGEE. The CDR3 contains 15 residues.

The chain employs TRBV11-2 and TRBJ2-3; 11 bases fit TRBD2. This CDR3 has 16 amino acids. The trim removed 4 bases at V and 0 bases at J, leaving 3 bases unmatched. The germline CDR1 and CDR2 sequences are SGHAT and FQNNGV. The DNA of the CDR3 is TGTGCCAGCAGCTCCATAGCGGGAGGGAGCACAGATACGCAGTATTTT. Its protein product is CASSSIAGGSTDTQYF.

The V and J genes are TRBV6-1 and TRBJ2-7; TRBD1 or TRBD2 may be the D gene (5 bases each). Germline CDR1 is MNHNS and CDR2 is SASEGT. The CDR3 length is 12 residues. The V end was cut by 6 bases, the J end by 4 bases, with 10 bases between. Here the CDR3 DNA reads TGTGCCAGCAGGGATGGGGGTTACGAGCAGTACTTC. It specifies CASRDGGYEQYF.

This chain uses TRBV9 with TRBJ1-4; 8 nucleotides line up with TRBD1. Germline V gene data show CDR1 as SGDLS and CDR2 as YYNGEE. J lost 8 bases, V lost 6 bases, and 9 bases had no gene match. This CDR3 region has 14 residues. CDR3 DNA sequence: TGTGCCAGCACCTCCGGGACAGGACGGGAAAAACTGTTTTTT. Protein product: CASTSGTGREKLFF.

The genes are TRBV7-2 and TRBJ2-1, with D possibly matching TRBD2 (6 bases). Trimming cost V 0 bases and J 0 bases, with 12 bases left between them. The CDR3 loop spans 17 amino acids. In germline, CDR1 is SGHTA, CDR2 FQGNSA. The CDR3 region has the DNA TGTGCCAGCAGCTTAGCAGGTATCGGGAGCTCCTACAATGAGCAGTTCTTC. Protein product: CASSLAGIGSSYNEQFF.

The chain carries TRBV7-4 and TRBJ1-4; 8 bases fit TRBD1. The length of the CDR3 is 15 residues. The trim removed 0 bases at V and 5 bases at J, leaving 2 bases unmatched. Germline V gene data show CDR1 as SGHVT and CDR2 as SQSDAQ. The CDR3 here is CASSLADRGNEKLFF. The CDR3 DNA is TGTGCCAGCAGCTTAGCCGACAGGGGCAATGAAAAACTGTTTTTT.

The rearrangement uses TRBV7-9 and TRBJ2-3, with 8 bases fitting TRBD2. Germline CDR1 SEHNR, CDR2 FQNEAQ (reference sequence). The CDR3 runs to 17 residues. V lost 3 bases and J lost 3; bases outside the gene matches: 11. CDR3: CASSLVLGVAGTDTQYF. As DNA, the CDR3 is TGTGCCAGCAGCTTGGTCCTTGGGGTAGCGGGGACAGATACGCAGTATTTT.

The chain couples TRBV21-1 to TRBJ1-5. TRBV21-1 is described as a pseudogene. The CDR3 extends over 12 amino acids. The DNA of the CDR3 is TGTGCCAGCGGCAGGGGGGGTCAGCCCCAGCATTTT. Translation: CASGRGGQPQHF.

The rearrangement uses TRBV6-5 and TRBJ1-2; D perhaps matches TRBD1 (5 bases). V lost 7 bases to trimming and J lost 8 bases, with 23 bases between them. Per the germline V gene, CDR1 is MNHEY and CDR2 is SVGAGI. The CDR3 spans 15 residues. CDR3 loop: CASINLGARVMGYTF. CDR3 coding DNA: TGTGCCAGCATTAACTTAGGGGCCAGGGTAATGGGCTACACCTTC.

The chain recombines TRBV7-9 with TRBJ2-1; D gene ambiguous. The CDR3 sequence is 14 residues long. Germline lookup yields CDR1 SEHNR and CDR2 FQNEAQ (reference sequence). V was clipped by 5 bases and J by 8 bases, with 16 bases between them. The DNA for the CDR3 is TGTGCCAGCAGCCTAAAGGGCCGTGGCGATGAGCAGTTCTTC. Its translation: CASSLKGRGDEQFF.